The 15 T cell receptor beta chains reported below all come from one sample, sequenced in a study of T-cell memory formation after mild COVID-19. MiXCR was run by TCRdb on the 5' RACE reads, yielding one entry per CDR3 protein. This sample has a few hundred thousand distinct CDR3 sequences, with roughly 20% found just once. The sample taken for sequencing was PBMCs or a T cell subset sorted from them (not recorded which). The receptors stem from an adult woman who had mild COVID-19 (a few samples of this study predate the infection). Cell type and time point are not known.

CDR3 amino acids: CASGTAGTYGELFF. CDR3 nucleotides: TGTGCCTCGGGGACAGCGGGGACGTACGGGGAGCTGTTTTTT. J is TRBJ2-2 and V is TRBV6-5; D may be TRBD1 or TRBD2 (7 bases each). Trimming shortened V by 11 bases and J by 7 bases, and 20 bases separated the two germline ends. This CDR3 region has 14 residues. Germline lookup yields CDR1 MNHEY and CDR2 SVGAGI.

The chain combines TRBV5-1 with TRBJ1-1; 7 nucleotides match TRBD1. V trimming: 4 bases; J trimming: 3 bases; junction bases outside the gene matches: 0. CDR3 length: 12 residues. CDR1 and CDR2 from the germline V gene are SGHRS and YFSETQ. The CDR3 is CASSGTDTEAFF. CDR3 bases: TGCGCCAGCAGCGGGACAGACACTGAAGCTTTCTTT. The entire variable domain, with the rest obtained from reference TRBV5-1 and TRBJ1-1, is as follows: KAGVTQTPRYLIKTRGQQVTLSCSPISGHRSVSWYQQTPGQGLQFLFEYFSETQRNKGNFPGRFSGRQFSNSRSEMNVSTLELGDSALYLCASSGTDTEAFFGQGTRLTVV.

This sequence joins TRBV2 and TRBJ2-2; 9 nucleotides agree with TRBD1. J gave up 5 bases and V 8 bases, and 9 bases lay outside the gene matches. Per the germline V gene, CDR1 is SNHLY and CDR2 is FYNNEI. The CDR3 totals 15 residues. CDR3 in amino acids: CASGETGGWTGELFF. The CDR3 nucleotides read TGTGCCAGCGGAGAGACAGGGGGATGGACCGGGGAGCTGTTTTTT.

This clonotype was counted a few times. The genes are TRBV7-6 and TRBJ2-1; 7 nucleotides line up with TRBD2. After removal of 3 bases from V and 8 bases from J, the junction contained 7 bases not matched to a gene. In germline, CDR1 is SGHVS, CDR2 FNYEAQ. The CDR3 is made up of 14 amino acids. The CDR3 sequence is CASSFTGGTDEQFF. The CDR3 region has the DNA TGTGCCAGCAGCTTCACGGGGGGTACTGATGAGCAGTTCTTC.

The chain has TRBV5-4 and TRBJ2-1, with a tentative D call TRBD2 (6 bases). Germline CDR1 SGHNT, CDR2 YYREEE (reference sequence). The CDR3 sequence is 13 residues long. V lost 3 bases to trimming and J lost 10 bases, with 14 bases between them. CDR3 sequence reads: CASSSGTPGEQFF. Written as DNA, the CDR3 is TGTGCCAGCAGCTCCGGGACTCCCGGGGAGCAGTTCTTC.

The chain couples TRBV24-1 to TRBJ2-5; no reliable D call. Trimming removed 6 bases at V and 5 bases at J, with 12 bases between. The CDR3 sequence is 13 residues long. Germline values: CDR1 KGHDR, CDR2 SFDVKD. CDR3 nucleotide sequence: TGTGCCACCAGTAGGTACCAAGGGGAGACCCAGTACTTC. This gives the protein CATSRYQGETQYF.

Here the CDR3 DNA reads TGTGCCAGCAGTTTGGGGCTCGACTTGAGCAATCAGCCCCAGCATTTT. This codes for CASSLGLDLSNQPQHF. The V and J genes are TRBV12-3 or TRBV12-4 and TRBJ1-5, with D tentatively TRBD1 (5 bases). The CDR3 is 16 residues long. The V and J ends lost 3 bases and 1 base respectively, with 13 bases between them.

The chain couples TRBV6-2 or TRBV6-3 to TRBJ2-1; 14 positions match TRBD2. V lost 5 bases and J lost 6; bases outside the gene matches: 6. This CDR3 comprises 16 residues. Germline-derived CDR1 and CDR2 are MNHEY and SVGEGT. The CDR3 region is CASSDWGTSGSNEQFF. The CDR3 DNA follows: TGTGCCAGCAGTGACTGGGGGACTAGCGGGAGCAATGAGCAGTTCTTC.

The sample holds a few counts of this clonotype. The rearrangement uses TRBV24-1 and TRBJ2-3, with D perhaps TRBD2 (6 bases). The CDR3 loop spans 16 amino acids. Germline V CDR1 and CDR2: KGHDR, SFDVKD. V lost 4 bases to trimming and J lost 0 bases, with 13 bases between them. Written as DNA, the CDR3 is TGTGCCACCAGTGACCCAACTAGCTCTAGCACAGATACGCAGTATTTT. Protein product: CATSDPTSSSTDTQYF.

This clonotype appeared a few times. DNA for the CDR3: TGTGCCAGCAGCTCGCCGCGGAACACCGGGGAGCTGTTTTTT. It specifies CASSSPRNTGELFF. This chain joins TRBV11-2 and TRBJ2-2; D not resolved. Trimming pared 4 bases from V and 1 base from J, leaving 7 bases between. Germline lookup yields CDR1 SGHAT and CDR2 FQNNGV. This CDR3 has 14 residues.

This chain links TRBV15 with TRBJ2-7; D is perhaps TRBD1 or TRBD2 (5 bases each). CDR1 is LNHNV and CDR2 is YYDKDF in the germline V gene (reference sequence). The V end was cut by 1 base, the J end by 4 bases, with 14 bases between. CDR3 length: 15 residues. The CDR3 sequence: CATSRARGNRYEQYF. The CDR3 DNA reads as TGTGCCACCAGCAGAGCTCGGGGTAACAGGTACGAGCAGTACTTC.

The V call is TRBV4-3, the J call TRBJ2-2; D may match TRBD1 or TRBD2 (5 bases each). Trimming took 3 bases from V and 4 from J, leaving 21 bases between them. The CDR3 is 18 residues long. The germline gives CDR1 LGHNA, CDR2 YSLEER. CDR3: CASSQDYPGPLVTGELFF. DNA for the CDR3: TGCGCCAGCAGCCAGGATTACCCGGGGCCCCTGGTCACCGGGGAGCTGTTTTTT.

V usage is TRBV7-9 and J usage is TRBJ1-2, with TRBD1 as a possible D gene (5 bases). The ends were cut back, 1 base at V and 8 bases at J, with 20 bases in the middle. Germline CDR1 reads SEHNR; CDR2 reads FQNEAQ (reference sequence). The CDR3 consists of 16 residues. CDR3 DNA: TGTGCCAGCAGCTTAGAATTGGGGGGAAGACGAGAGGGCTACACCTTC. As protein: CASSLELGGRREGYTF.

This chain joins TRBV6-6 and TRBJ2-7, with TRBD2 matching over 11 bases. Germline trimming cut 6 bases from V and 1 base from J; bases unmatched to any gene: 5. CDR1 is MNHNY and CDR2 is SVGAGI in the germline V gene (reference sequence). CDR3 length equals 15 residues. CDR3 region: CASSPLAGGSYEQYF. The CDR3 DNA reads as TGTGCCAGCAGCCCGCTAGCGGGAGGTTCCTACGAGCAGTACTTC.

This clonotype was seen only a few times. The chain links TRBV5-1 to TRBJ1-1; D is unclear. Germline V gene lookup returns CDR1 SGHRS and CDR2 YFSETQ. The CDR3 totals 18 residues. V shed 1 base and J shed 0 bases, with 19 bases lying between them. DNA for the CDR3: TGCGCCAGCAGCTTGCTCGCCGCCCTACAATGGGTGAACACTGAAGCTTTCTTT. Its translation: CASSLLAALQWVNTEAFF.